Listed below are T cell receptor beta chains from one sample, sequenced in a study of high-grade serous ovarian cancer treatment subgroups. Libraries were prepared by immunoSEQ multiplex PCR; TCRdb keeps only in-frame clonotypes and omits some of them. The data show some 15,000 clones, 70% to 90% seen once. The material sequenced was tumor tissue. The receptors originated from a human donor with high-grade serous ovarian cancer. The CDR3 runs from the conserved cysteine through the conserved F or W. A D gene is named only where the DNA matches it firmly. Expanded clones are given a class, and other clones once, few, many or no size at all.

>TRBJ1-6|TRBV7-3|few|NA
CASSLLGQTSPLHF
TGTGCCAGCAGCTTATTGGGACAAACTTCACCCCTCCACTTT
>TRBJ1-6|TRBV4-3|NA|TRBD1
CASSQDLTDRGNSPLHF
TGCGCCAGCAGCCAAGATCTAACGGACAGGGGAAATTCACCCCTCCACTTT
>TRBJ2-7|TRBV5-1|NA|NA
CASSLGPEASYEQYF
TGCGCCAGCAGCTTGGGGCCAGAGGCCTCCTACGAGCAGTACTTC
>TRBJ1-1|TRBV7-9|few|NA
CASYLGRGNTEAFF
TGTGCCAGCTACTTGGGGCGTGGGAACACTGAAGCTTTCTTT
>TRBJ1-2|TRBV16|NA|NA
CASSQSRGYYGYTF
TGTGCCAGCAGCCAATCACGCGGCTACTATGGCTACACCTTC
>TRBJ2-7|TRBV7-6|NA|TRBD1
CASSLTGQKTYEQYF
TGTGCCAGCAGCTTGACGGGACAGAAAACCTACGAGCAGTACTTC
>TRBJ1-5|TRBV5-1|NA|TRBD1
CASSPGQDNQPQHF
TGCGCCAGCAGCCCGGGACAGGACAATCAGCCCCAGCATTTT
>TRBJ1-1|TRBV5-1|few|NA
CASSLETMTEAFF
TGCGCCAGCAGCTTGGAGACAATGACTGAAGCTTTCTTT
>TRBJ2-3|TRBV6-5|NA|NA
CASSPRTDTQYF
TGTGCCAGCAGTCCCCGCACAGATACGCAGTATTTT
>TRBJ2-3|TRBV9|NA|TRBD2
CASSPPIFRGGRDTDTQYF
TGTGCCAGCAGCCCTCCCATTTTTCGGGGGGGCCGTGACACAGATACGCAGTATTTT
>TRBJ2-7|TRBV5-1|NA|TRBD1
CASSPTSGQAYEQYF
TGCGCCAGCAGCCCGACCTCGGGACAGGCCTACGAGCAGTACTTC
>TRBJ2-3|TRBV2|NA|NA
CASTRNGDFSDTQYF
TGTGCCAGCACCCGCAATGGGGATTTCTCAGATACGCAGTATTTT
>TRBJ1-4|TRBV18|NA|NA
CASSPSGVQEKLFF
TGTGCCAGCTCACCATCGGGGGTGCAGGAAAAACTGTTTTTT
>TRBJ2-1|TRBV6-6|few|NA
CASTSINEQFF
TGTGCCAGCACGTCTATCAATGAGCAGTTCTTC
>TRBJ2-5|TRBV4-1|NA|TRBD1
CASSQTTGAETQYF
TGCGCCAGCAGCCAGACGACAGGGGCGGAGACCCAGTACTTC
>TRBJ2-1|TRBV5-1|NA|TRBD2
CASSFDHSGAAYNEQFF
TGCGCCAGCAGCTTCGACCATAGCGGGGCGGCCTACAATGAGCAGTTCTTC
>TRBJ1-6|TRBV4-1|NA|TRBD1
CASSPGGQISSPLHF
TGCGCCAGCAGCCCGGGGGGACAGATTTCCTCACCCCTCCACTTT
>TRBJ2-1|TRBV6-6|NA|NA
CASSYSRNEQFF
TGTGCCAGCAGTTACTCGAGGAATGAGCAGTTCTTC
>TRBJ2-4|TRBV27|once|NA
CASSRAEGHIQYF
TGTGCCAGCAGCCGGGCGGAGGGGCACATTCAGTACTTC
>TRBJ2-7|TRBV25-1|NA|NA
CARRTWRFEQYF
TGTGCCCGTCGGACCTGGAGGTTCGAGCAGTACTTC
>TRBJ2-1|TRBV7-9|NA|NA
CASSLGQGLDYNEQFF
TGTGCCAGCAGCTTAGGGCAGGGGCTGGATTACAATGAGCAGTTCTTC
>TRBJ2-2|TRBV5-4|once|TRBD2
CASSFGGALGELFF
TGTGCCAGCAGCTTCGGGGGGGCCCTCGGGGAGCTGTTTTTT
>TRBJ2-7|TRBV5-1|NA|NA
CASSLVQGSEQYF
TGCGCCAGCAGCTTGGTCCAGGGGAGCGAGCAGTACTTC
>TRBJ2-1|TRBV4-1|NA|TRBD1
CASSPWDSSSSYNEQFF
TGCGCCAGCAGCCCATGGGACAGTTCAAGCTCCTACAATGAGCAGTTCTTC
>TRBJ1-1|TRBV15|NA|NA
CATSRDYKNTEAFF
TGTGCCACCAGCAGGGACTATAAGAACACTGAAGCTTTCTTT
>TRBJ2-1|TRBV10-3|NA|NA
CAISELAGYNEQFF
TGTGCCATCAGTGAACTAGCAGGGTACAATGAGCAGTTCTTC
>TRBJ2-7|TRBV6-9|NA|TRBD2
CASSYGGSSSYEQYF
TGTGCCAGCAGTTACGGGGGGTCGAGCTCCTACGAGCAGTACTTC
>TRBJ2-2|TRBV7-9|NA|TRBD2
CASSLGAAGSTGELFF
TGTGCCAGCAGCTTAGGAGCAGCGGGGAGCACCGGGGAGCTGTTTTTT
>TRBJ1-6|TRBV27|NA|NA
CASSSWIGSPLHF
TGTGCCAGCAGCAGCTGGATAGGGTCACCCCTCCACTTT
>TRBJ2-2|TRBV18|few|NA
CASSPIGQSSSNTGELFF
TGTGCCAGCTCACCAATCGGACAGAGTTCGTCGAACACCGGGGAGCTGTTTTTT
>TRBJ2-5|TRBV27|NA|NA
CASSPRVQETQYF
TGTGCCAGCAGTCCAAGGGTGCAAGAGACCCAGTACTTC
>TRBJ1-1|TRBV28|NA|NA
CASSAPGGGNTEAFF
TGTGCCAGCAGTGCCCCGGGGGGCGGGAACACTGAAGCTTTCTTT
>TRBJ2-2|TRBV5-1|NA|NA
CASSRAGTRNTGELFF
TGCGCCAGCAGCCGGGCCGGGACTCGGAACACCGGGGAGCTGTTTTTT
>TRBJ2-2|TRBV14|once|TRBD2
CASSPTSAPGELFF
TGTGCCAGCAGCCCTACTAGCGCTCCCGGGGAGCTGTTTTTT
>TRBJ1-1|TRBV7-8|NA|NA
CASSSLVGVNTEAFF
TGTGCCAGCAGCTCCTTAGTAGGCGTTAACACTGAAGCTTTCTTT
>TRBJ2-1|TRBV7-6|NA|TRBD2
CASDSGGAPNEQFF
TGTGCCAGCGATAGCGGGGGGGCACCCAATGAGCAGTTCTTC
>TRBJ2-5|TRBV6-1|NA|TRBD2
CASTYGGAFETQYF
TGTGCCAGCACGTACGGGGGGGCGTTTGAGACCCAGTACTTC
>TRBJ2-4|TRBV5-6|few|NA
CASHRGYAKNIQYF
TGTGCCAGCCACCGGGGGTATGCCAAAAACATTCAGTACTTC
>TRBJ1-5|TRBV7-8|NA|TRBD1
CASSLGTGNSNQPQHF
TGTGCCAGCAGCTTAGGGACAGGGAATAGCAATCAGCCCCAGCATTTT
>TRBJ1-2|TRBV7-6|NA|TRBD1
CASSSSNRGEGYTF
TGTGCCAGCAGCTCCTCAAACAGGGGTGAGGGCTACACCTTC
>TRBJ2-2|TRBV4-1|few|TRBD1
CASSQDRTGNVGELFF
TGCGCCAGCAGCCAAGATCGGACAGGGAATGTCGGGGAGCTGTTTTTT
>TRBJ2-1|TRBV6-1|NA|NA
CANQLMGYNEQFF
TGTGCCAACCAACTTATGGGGTACAATGAGCAGTTCTTC
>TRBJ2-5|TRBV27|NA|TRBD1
CASSLSGGRGRETQYF
TGTGCCAGCAGTTTATCGGGGGGCAGGGGGCGTGAGACCCAGTACTTC
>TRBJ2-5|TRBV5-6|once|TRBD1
CASSYLGQVQETQYF
TGTGCCAGCAGCTACCTGGGACAGGTCCAAGAGACCCAGTACTTC
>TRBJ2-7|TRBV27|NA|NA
CASSLGSVYEQYF
TGTGCCAGCAGTTTAGGGTCAGTCTACGAGCAGTACTTC
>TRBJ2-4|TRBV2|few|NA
CASSLRDGRQNIQYF
TGTGCCAGCAGTCTCCGGGACGGGCGGCAAAACATTCAGTACTTC
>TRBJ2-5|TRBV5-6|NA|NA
CASSFGLAIHF
TGTGCCAGCAGCTTTGGACTGGCGATACACTTC
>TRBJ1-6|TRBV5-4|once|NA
CASSLSAYNSPLHF
TGTGCCAGCAGCTTGAGCGCCTATAATTCACCCCTCCACTTT
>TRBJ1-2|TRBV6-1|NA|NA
CASSEGFDPPFGYTF
TGTGCCAGCAGTGAAGGTTTCGACCCCCCGTTTGGCTACACCTTC
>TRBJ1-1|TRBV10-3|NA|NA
CAISESWESEAFF
TGTGCCATCAGTGAGTCTTGGGAATCTGAAGCTTTCTTT
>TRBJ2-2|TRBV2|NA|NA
CASSIRDNTGELFF
TGTGCCAGCAGTATCAGAGATAACACCGGGGAGCTGTTTTTT
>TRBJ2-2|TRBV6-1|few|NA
CASRDGAGELFF
TGTGCCAGCCGGGATGGCGCCGGGGAGCTGTTTTTT
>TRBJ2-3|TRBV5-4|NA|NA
CASSPINRQVQDTQYF
TGTGCCAGCAGCCCTATCAACAGACAGGTACAAGATACGCAGTATTTT
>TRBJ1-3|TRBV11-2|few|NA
CASSSIGRSGNTIYF
TGTGCCAGCAGCTCCATCGGGAGGTCTGGAAACACCATATATTTT
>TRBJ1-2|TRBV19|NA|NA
CASSPFVGSGYTF
TGTGCCAGTAGTCCCTTCGTGGGTAGTGGCTACACCTTC